A few counts support the clone carrying this T cell receptor (beta chain). Antigen specificity is unknown. The same CDR3 is also encoded by other DNA sequences in this sample. Sequenced by immunoSEQ multiplex PCR; TCRdb stores in-frame clones only, minus some. The sample shows 140,000 or so clones, 87% of them seen only once. This sample stems from a study of cytomegalovirus exposure and HLA in healthy donors. Study overall: The platform used for the 120 validation repertoires matched that of the approximately 670 first-cohort repertoires, a later analysis reported.

CDR1 and CDR2 (germline): SGHDN, FVKESK. Trimming pared 4 bases from V and 4 bases from J, leaving 10 bases between. This CDR3 spans 13 amino acids. Whole-study findings and limits: Per published reports, the classifier diagnosed cytomegalovirus status with high specificity and sensitivity.

The sequencing sample was made of PBMCs. This chain uses TRBV14 with TRBJ1-2; possibly TRBD1 for D (5 bases). The receptor was isolated from a man younger than 30 in good health and CMV-seropositive. The CDR3 DNA sequence: TGTGCCAGCAGCCCCCAGGGTAGCTATGGCTACACCTTC. This gives the protein CASSPQGSYGYTF. Supplemented by reference TRBV14 and TRBJ1-2, the full variable domain reads EAGVTQFPSHSVIEKGQTVTLRCDPISGHDNLYWYRRVMGKEIKFLLHFVKESKQDESGMPNNRFLAERTGGTYSTLKVQPAELEDSGVYFCASSPQGSYGYTFGSGTRLTVV.